This T cell receptor (beta chain) comes out of a study of blood T cell repertoires in COVID-19. Study context: COVID-19 samples collected from the United States, Italy and Spain covered acute and convalescent phases. PBMCs, B-cell-depleted T cells, or T cells provided the cDNA or gDNA that made up the material.

The CDR3 has 14 amino acids. Germline lookup yields CDR1 LGHNA and CDR2 YSLEER. Losses at the gene ends were 6 bases for V and 4 bases for J; bases not matched to a gene: 8. In the study's own analysis: Nucleated cell number was recorded as an estimate derived from reference gene primer amplification. Assay: immunoSEQ multiplex PCR; the TCRdb copy retains only in-frame clones and omits some. That table gives V, J and clone size, and the DNA gave D and trimming. In the table there are approximately 150,000 clones, approximately 88% of which are singletons. V and J are TRBV4-3 and TRBJ1-2, with TRBD1 identical over 7 bases. The specimen sequenced was peripheral blood. The receptor's source is a woman aged 55-70 years who had recovered from COVID-19. CDR3 nucleotides: TGCGCCAGCAGTCGGGACAGAGATGTCTATGGCTACACCTTC. Translating it yields CASSRDRDVYGYTF.